These 25 T cell receptor beta chains were all obtained from the same sample, sequenced in a study of human T cells and chemical hapten exposure. TCRdb independently ran MiXCR on the RACE reads; one entry per CDR3 protein. The sample includes hundreds of thousands of distinct CDR3 sequences, roughly 6% of them seen just once. Time point in this sample: patch test 2, 6 weeks after DPC sensitization. As to treatment: therapeutic diphenylcyclopropenone sensitization with weekly scalp DPC. This material consisted of whole blood, taken in connection with sensitization to the hapten diphenylcyclopropenone (DPC). Receptors originate from a young woman with alopecia areata. Some clones in this sample may be carry-over from other donors' samples.

The table lists this clonotype with many counts. CDR3 nucleotides: TGCGCCAGCAGCACGGTGGACAGTGGCTACACCTTC. Translation gives CASSTVDSGYTF. The rearrangement links TRBV5-1 to TRBJ1-2, with D possibly TRBD1 on 6 matching bases. The CDR3 totals 12 residues. The germline CDR1 and CDR2 sequences are SGHRS and YFSETQ. The V end was cut by 4 bases, the J end by 7 bases, with 11 bases between.

At least ten counts were recorded for this clonotype. V is TRBV6-5 and J is TRBJ2-3; D not resolved. V lost 6 bases to trimming and J lost 1 base, with 14 bases between them. The CDR3 totals 15 residues. Germline-derived CDR1 and CDR2 are MNHEY and SVGAGI. The CDR3 is CASSWDSSGTDTQYF. CDR3 nucleotides: TGTGCCAGCAGCTGGGATAGCTCAGGCACAGATACGCAGTATTTT.

This clonotype has at least ten counts. The rearrangement uses TRBV2 and TRBJ1-5; D perhaps matches TRBD1 (6 bases). From germline, CDR1 is SNHLY and CDR2 FYNNEI. The CDR3 extends over 14 amino acids. V dropped 6 bases and J dropped 1 base, with 10 bases sitting between them. DNA of the CDR3: TGTGCCAGCAGCCGGACAGACAGCAATCAGCCCCAGCATTTT. Its translation is CASSRTDSNQPQHF.

This clonotype occurred a few times. The chain employs TRBV12-3 or TRBV12-4 and TRBJ2-1; 8 bases align to TRBD1. The CDR3 runs to 14 residues. V dropped 4 bases and J dropped 6; count of bases not matched to a gene: 5. CDR3 in amino acids: CASSSSGQGNEQFF. The CDR3 region has the DNA TGTGCCAGCAGTTCAAGCGGACAGGGCAATGAGCAGTTCTTC.

This clonotype was recorded many times. The rearrangement links TRBV5-5 to TRBJ1-6; 7 bases agree with TRBD1. With 3 bases clipped from V and 10 bases from J, the junction kept 4 bases outside the gene matches. The CDR3 consists of 13 residues. Germline values: CDR1 SGHKS, CDR2 YYEKEE (reference sequence). DNA of the CDR3: TGTGCCAGCAGCTCCCAGGGGGACTCACCCCTCCACTTT. As protein: CASSSQGDSPLHF.

This clonotype came up a few times. The genes are TRBV9 and TRBJ2-7; 10 positions match TRBD2. V shed 3 bases and J 5 bases; nucleotides not matched to a gene: 8. Germline V lookup: CDR1 SGDLS, CDR2 YYNGEE. The CDR3 runs to 15 residues. In nucleotides, the CDR3 is TGTGCCAGCAGCGCAACTAGCGGGGAAGGCCACGAGCAGTACTTC. It yields the protein CASSATSGEGHEQYF.

Many counts were recorded for this clonotype. J is TRBJ1-6 and V is TRBV6-5, with D possibly being TRBD1 (5 bases). Germline V lookup: CDR1 MNHEY, CDR2 SVGAGI. Trimming stripped 0 bases from V and 13 bases from J, with 13 bases between. This CDR3 is 14 amino acids long. CDR3 residues: CASSYSGRESPLHF. Here the CDR3 DNA reads TGTGCCAGCAGTTACTCTGGCAGGGAGTCGCCCCTCCACTTT.

This chain joins TRBV7-6 and TRBJ1-6; 7 nucleotides align to TRBD1. The CDR3 runs to 16 residues. The J segment lost 9 bases and the V segment lost 5 bases, leaving 13 bases of the junction unmatched. CDR1 and CDR2 from the germline V gene are SGHVS and FNYEAQ. As DNA, the CDR3 is TGTGCCAGCAGCGCCGGCCCCTTTACAGGGGCTTCACCCCTCCACTTT. Its protein is CASSAGPFTGASPLHF.

The chain uses TRBV29-1 and TRBJ2-5; 9 nucleotides align to TRBD2. The length of the CDR3 is 13 residues. Per the germline V gene, CDR1 is SQVTM and CDR2 is ANQGSEA. V was pared by 5 bases and J by 3 bases, with 4 bases of the junction left unmatched. Here the CDR3 reads CSVRRLAEETQYF. CDR3 nucleotide sequence: TGCAGCGTTAGACGACTAGCGGAAGAGACCCAGTACTTC.

The V and J genes are TRBV6-1 and TRBJ2-7; no definite D call. Looked up from germline, CDR1 is MNHNS and CDR2 is SASEGT. Trimming pared 3 bases from V and 7 bases from J, leaving 16 bases between. This CDR3 has 14 residues. The CDR3 DNA sequence: TGTGCCAGCAGTGAGAAAGGTACTGGTGGGGAGCAGTACTTC. Amino acid sequence: CASSEKGTGGEQYF.

This clonotype came up a few times. V gene TRBV7-2 combines with J gene TRBJ2-3; either TRBD1 or TRBD2 may fit D (5 bases each). The germline V gene has CDR1 SGHTA and CDR2 FQGNSA. The CDR3 is 16 residues long. Trimming pared 3 bases from V and 5 bases from J, leaving 18 bases between. As DNA, the CDR3 is TGTGCCAGCAGCTTGGGGACCACTGGTGGGGTAGATACGCAGTATTTT. Translating gives CASSLGTTGGVDTQYF.

This clonotype was counted only a few times. The V call is TRBV29-1, the J call TRBJ2-1; weak D call: TRBD2 (6 bases). The ends were cut back, 2 bases at V and 12 bases at J, with 14 bases in the middle. CDR1 is SQVTM and CDR2 is ANQGSEA in the germline V gene. CDR3 length equals 12 residues. Written as DNA, the CDR3 is TGCAGCGTTGAACCCGGGGGTCAGGGGCAGTTCTTC. It yields the protein CSVEPGGQGQFF.

The gene calls are TRBV6-1 and TRBJ2-7; the D is unclear. The germline V and J ends were trimmed by 2 bases and 4 bases, with 9 bases remaining between them. The CDR3 runs 13 residues. Germline-derived CDR1 and CDR2 are MNHNS and SASEGT. CDR3 in amino acids: CASSEFMGYEQYF. The CDR3 nucleotides are TGTGCCAGCAGTGAATTCATGGGATACGAGCAGTACTTC.

This clonotype was seen a handful of times. CDR3 bases: TGTGCCAGCAGCCGACAAACAGGGAAAACAGATACGCAGTATTTT. Protein product: CASSRQTGKTDTQYF. The chain has TRBV14 and TRBJ2-3; perhaps TRBD1 as D (6 bases). Germline CDR1 reads SGHDN; CDR2 reads FVKESK. V was trimmed by 4 bases and J by 3 bases, leaving 14 bases between them. This CDR3 comprises 15 residues.

This clonotype was seen ten or more times. The chain carries TRBV27 and TRBJ1-1; 8 positions agree with TRBD1. The CDR3 is made up of 13 amino acids. Looked up from germline, CDR1 is MNHEY and CDR2 is SMNVEV (reference sequence). Germline trimming cut 8 bases from V and 4 bases from J; bases unmatched to any gene: 6. The CDR3 nucleotides are TGTGCCAGCGTAAATACAGGGGGCACTGAAGCTTTCTTT. Protein product: CASVNTGGTEAFF.

This clonotype has ten or more counts. The chain has TRBV12-3 or TRBV12-4 and TRBJ1-5; TRBD1 is a possible D gene (5 bases). The germline V and J ends were trimmed by 5 bases and 10 bases, with 18 bases remaining between them. The CDR3 is 14 amino acids. The CDR3 is CASSPYRGFEPQHF. As DNA, the CDR3 is TGTGCCAGCAGTCCCTACCGGGGCTTCGAACCCCAGCATTTT.

This rearrangement joins TRBV3-1 to TRBJ1-6, with 8 bases aligning to TRBD1. The CDR3 consists of 17 residues. Germline V CDR1 and CDR2: LGHDT, YNNKEL (reference sequence). The J segment lost 9 bases and the V segment lost 3 bases, leaving 13 bases of the junction unmatched. CDR3 bases: TGTGCCAGCAGCCATTTCCCGGACAGGGAATATGGTTCACCCCTCCACTTT. This translates into CASSHFPDREYGSPLHF.

This clonotype was observed many times. The chain links TRBV27 to TRBJ2-3, with 11 bases matching TRBD2. In germline, CDR1 is MNHEY, CDR2 SMNVEV (reference sequence). The length of the CDR3 is 15 residues. Trimming took 6 bases from V and 5 from J; bases not matched to a gene: 7. CDR3 residues: CASSLAGGPRDTQYF. Here the CDR3 DNA reads TGTGCCAGCAGCTTAGCGGGGGGGCCCAGAGATACGCAGTATTTT.

This clonotype was seen at least ten times. This chain uses TRBV7-8 with TRBJ1-4, with 7 bases identical to TRBD1. Germline V gives CDR1 SGHVS, CDR2 FQNEAQ. V lost 4 bases and J lost 5; bases outside the gene matches: 4. CDR3 length equals 14 residues. The CDR3 coding sequence is TGTGCCAGCAGCTACAGGGGATTAAATGAAAAACTGTTTTTT. Protein product: CASSYRGLNEKLFF.

V and J are TRBV19 and TRBJ2-1, with 9 bases aligning to TRBD2. After removal of 3 bases from V and 4 bases from J, the junction contained 4 bases not matched to a gene. This CDR3 is 15 amino acids long. The germline V gene encodes CDR1 LNHDA and CDR2 SQIVND (reference sequence). CDR3 bases: TGTGCCAGTAGTATTGTGACTAGCGGTTACAATGAGCAGTTCTTC. It is translated as CASSIVTSGYNEQFF.

This clonotype was detected ten times or more. The chain uses TRBV4-2 and TRBJ2-6; maybe TRBD1 (6 bases). V lost 4 bases, J lost 0 bases, and 16 bases lay in between. The CDR3 loop spans 18 amino acids. In germline, CDR1 is LGHNA, CDR2 YNFKEQ. The CDR3 nucleotides are TGTGCCAGCAGCCCGCTGACAGGAACTAGCTCTGGGGCCAACGTCCTGACTTTC. It specifies CASSPLTGTSSGANVLTF.

This clonotype was recorded a few times. The chain uses TRBV12-3 or TRBV12-4 and TRBJ1-1; maybe TRBD1 (6 bases). V gave up 3 bases and J gave up 6 bases, with 17 bases separating them. The CDR3 is made up of 15 amino acids. CDR3 in DNA: TGTGCCAGCAGTTTTTGGGCGGGGGCAGGGTCTGAAGCTTTCTTT. Protein product: CASSFWAGAGSEAFF.

The sample holds many counts of this clonotype. The gene calls are TRBV28 and TRBJ2-3, with D possibly being TRBD1 or TRBD2 (5 bases each). Trimming removed 3 bases at V and 2 bases at J, with 12 bases between. The germline CDR1 and CDR2 sequences are MDHEN and SYDVKM. CDR3 length: 15 residues. CDR3 in amino acids: CASSFLRGLTDTQYF. The CDR3 nucleotides read TGTGCCAGCAGTTTCCTACGGGGCCTCACAGATACGCAGTATTTT.

The sample holds many counts of this clonotype. This sequence joins TRBV3-1 and TRBJ1-2, with D maybe TRBD1 (6 bases). V lost 8 bases and J 3 bases, leaving 10 bases between the germline ends. The CDR3 consists of 12 residues. CDR1 is LGHDT and CDR2 is YNNKEL in the germline V gene (reference sequence). The CDR3, as DNA: TGTGCCAGCGCGGGGGCGGACTATGGCTACACCTTC. This encodes CASAGADYGYTF.

The chain joins TRBV5-1 to TRBJ2-5, with 9 bases aligning to TRBD1. This CDR3 comprises 13 residues. In germline, CDR1 is SGHRS, CDR2 YFSETQ. With 4 bases clipped from V and 12 bases from J, the junction kept 10 bases outside the gene matches. The CDR3 nucleotides read TGCGCCAGCAGCAACAGGGGGCCAAGAGACGAGTACTTC. Its translation: CASSNRGPRDEYF.